This T cell receptor (beta chain) was sequenced for a study of vaccination effects on CD4 cells after COVID-19. As for this clone: Its antigen is still unknown.

The repertoire was sequenced with immunoSEQ multiplex PCR; TCRdb's copy has only in-frame clones and lacks some. This table holds tens of thousands of clones, more than 60% found once. This CDR3 contains 14 residues. Germline V gene sequence: CDR1 MDHEN, CDR2 SYDVKM. Trimming removed 1 base at V and 4 bases at J, with 10 bases between. CD4+ T cells were isolated after nine to ten days of culture. Sequences were derived from CD4+ T cells from PBMCs cultured without peptide, sampled before COVID-19 vaccination. The sequence derives from a human donor who received a COVID-19 vaccine. V gene TRBV28 combines with J gene TRBJ1-2; D not certain. DNA of the CDR3: TGTGCCAGCAGTTTATACGATAACAGCTATGGCTACACCTTC. This sequence encodes CASSLYDNSYGYTF.